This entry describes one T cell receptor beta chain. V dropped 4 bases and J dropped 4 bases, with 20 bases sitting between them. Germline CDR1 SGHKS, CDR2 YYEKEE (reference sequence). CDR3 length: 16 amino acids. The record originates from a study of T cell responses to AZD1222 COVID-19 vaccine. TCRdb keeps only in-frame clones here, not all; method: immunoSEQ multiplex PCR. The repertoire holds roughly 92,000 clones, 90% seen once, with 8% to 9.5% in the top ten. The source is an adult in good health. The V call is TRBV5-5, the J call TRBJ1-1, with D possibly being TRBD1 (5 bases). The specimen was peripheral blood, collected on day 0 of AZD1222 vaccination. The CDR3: CASSLLGPTGGTEAFF. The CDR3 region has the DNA TGTGCCAGCAGCCTCCTCGGGCCAACGGGGGGCACTGAAGCTTTCTTT.